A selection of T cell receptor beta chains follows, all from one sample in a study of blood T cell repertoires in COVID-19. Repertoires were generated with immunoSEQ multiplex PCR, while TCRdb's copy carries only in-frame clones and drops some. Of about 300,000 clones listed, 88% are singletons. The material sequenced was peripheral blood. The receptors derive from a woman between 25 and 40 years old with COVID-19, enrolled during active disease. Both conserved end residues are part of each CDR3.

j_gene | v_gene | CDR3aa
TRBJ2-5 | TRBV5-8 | CASSLGDRVYQETQYF
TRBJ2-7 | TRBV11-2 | CASSLGGGRYEQYF
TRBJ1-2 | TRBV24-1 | CATSDPANYGYTF
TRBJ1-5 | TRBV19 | CASSGGQGTYQPQHF
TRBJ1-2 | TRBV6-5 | CASRPGRGDYGYTF
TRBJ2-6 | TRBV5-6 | CASSSRDRGLGANVLTF
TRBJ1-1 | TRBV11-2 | CASSFSGKTEAFF
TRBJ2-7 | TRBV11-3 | CASSLERGGSPSSYEQYF
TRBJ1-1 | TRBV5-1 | CASSSGQVNTEAFF
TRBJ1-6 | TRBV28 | CASSFPGRAGDVTPYNSPLHF
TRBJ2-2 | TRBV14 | CASSQFSRGNGELFF
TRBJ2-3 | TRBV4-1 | CASSLGVPLSTDTQYF
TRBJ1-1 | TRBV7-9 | CASSHVDTEAFF
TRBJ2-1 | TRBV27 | CASSRQDTGEQFF
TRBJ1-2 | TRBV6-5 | CASSYQGGTYYGYTF
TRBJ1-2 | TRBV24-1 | CATSGWDRGVYGYTF
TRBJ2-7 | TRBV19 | CASSIDGAGTYEQYF
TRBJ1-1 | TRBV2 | CASTGSGQPNTEAFF
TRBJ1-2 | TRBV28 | CASSVGATGGYGYTF
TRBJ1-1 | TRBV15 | CATSRDGELSAAFF
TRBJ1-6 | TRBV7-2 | CASSFNQGDPPLHF
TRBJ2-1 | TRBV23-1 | CASSQWGQGYNEQFF
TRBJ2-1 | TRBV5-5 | CASSFAMTQDNEQFF
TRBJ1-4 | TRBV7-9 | CASRAGATNEKLFF
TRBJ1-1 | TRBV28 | CASSLGGGSTEAFF
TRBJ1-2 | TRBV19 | CASKETGYHGYTF
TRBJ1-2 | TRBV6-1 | CASSEGPLATPNYGYTF
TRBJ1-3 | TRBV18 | CASSPLYPDITQLASGNTIYF
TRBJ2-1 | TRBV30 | CAWRRTSFEQFF
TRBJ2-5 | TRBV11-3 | CASSATLRLAGGLQETQYF
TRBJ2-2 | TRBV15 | CATSRGVGGTGELFF
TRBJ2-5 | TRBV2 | CASSDSPGGETQYF
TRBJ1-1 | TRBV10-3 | CAIRGTVMNTEAFF
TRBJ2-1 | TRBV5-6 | CASSSTGWGRGNEQFF
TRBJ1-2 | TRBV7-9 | CASSLSRETNYGYTF
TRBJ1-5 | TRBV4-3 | CASSQDLYQPQHF
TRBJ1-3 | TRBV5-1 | CASSAWGDSSGNTIYF
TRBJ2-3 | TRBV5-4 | CASSSHDREDTQYF
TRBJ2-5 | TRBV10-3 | CAISDVSETQYF
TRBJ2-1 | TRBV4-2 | CASSQERLAGDNEQFF
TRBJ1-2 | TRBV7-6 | CASSLSPSDQTFSTAGYTF
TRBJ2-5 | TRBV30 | CAFTSQQETQYF
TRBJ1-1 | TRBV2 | CASLPRPWERVNTEAFF